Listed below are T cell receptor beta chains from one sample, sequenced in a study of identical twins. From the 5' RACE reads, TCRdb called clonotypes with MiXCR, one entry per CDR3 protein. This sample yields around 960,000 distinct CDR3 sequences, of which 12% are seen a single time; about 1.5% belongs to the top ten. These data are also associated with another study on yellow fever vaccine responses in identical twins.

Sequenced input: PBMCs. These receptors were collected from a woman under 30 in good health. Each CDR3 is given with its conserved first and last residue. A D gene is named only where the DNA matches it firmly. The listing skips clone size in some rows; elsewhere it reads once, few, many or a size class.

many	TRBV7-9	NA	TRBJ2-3	TGTGCCAGCAGCCTAGTCGCGAGCACAGATACGCAGTATTTT	CASSLVASTDTQYF
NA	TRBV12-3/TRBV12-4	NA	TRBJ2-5	TGTGCCAGCAGTCAGGCTATGGGGACCCAGTACTTC	CASSQAMGTQYF
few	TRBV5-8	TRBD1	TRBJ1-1	TGTGCCAGCAGCTTCGGGACAGGGGGCTTTGGCGTAGCTTTCTTT	CASSFGTGGFGVAFF
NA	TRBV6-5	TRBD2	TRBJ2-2	TGTGCCAGCAGTTACCCGGGACTAGCGGGGGCGGGGGCCGGGGAGCTGTTTTTT	CASSYPGLAGAGAGELFF
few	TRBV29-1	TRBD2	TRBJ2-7	TGCAGCGTTGAAGATCGACTAGCGGGACTCTCCTACGAGCAGTACTTC	CSVEDRLAGLSYEQYF
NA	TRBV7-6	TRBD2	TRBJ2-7	TGTGCCAGCAGCATTACAGGCGGGAGGGTCTTAGGTGAGCAGTACTTC	CASSITGGRVLGEQYF
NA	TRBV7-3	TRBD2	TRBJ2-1	TGTGCCAGCAGCTTAACTCGGACTAGCGTCAATGAGCAGTTCTTC	CASSLTRTSVNEQFF
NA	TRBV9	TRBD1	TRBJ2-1	TGTGCCAGCAGCGTAGCCTCCGGGACAGGGCTACATGAGCAGTTCTTC	CASSVASGTGLHEQFF
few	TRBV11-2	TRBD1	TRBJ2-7	TGTGCCAGCAGCTTAGTAGGGGGACAGGGAGTCCAGTACTTC	CASSLVGGQGVQYF
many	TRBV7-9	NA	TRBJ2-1	TGTGCCAGCAGCGTCAGGGCCTACAATGAGCAGTTCTTC	CASSVRAYNEQFF
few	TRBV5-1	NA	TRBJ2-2	TGCGCCAGCAGCTTGGGAGGGCCCTCCAGAGGGGAGCTGTTTTTT	CASSLGGPSRGELFF
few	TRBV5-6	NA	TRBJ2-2	TGTGCCAGCAGCTCGGACCCCGCGGGCACCGGGGAGCTGTTTTTT	CASSSDPAGTGELFF
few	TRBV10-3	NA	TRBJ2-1	TGTGCCATCACCGACCTAGCTGCCTACAATGAGCAGTTCTTC	CAITDLAAYNEQFF
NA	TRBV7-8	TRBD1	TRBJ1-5	TGTGCCAGCAGCTTAGACCACAGGGGATTGAGCAATCAGCCCCAGCATTTT	CASSLDHRGLSNQPQHF
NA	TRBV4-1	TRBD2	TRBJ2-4	TGCGCCAGCAGCCAAGGAAGGGCTAGCGGGGCCAAAAACATTCAGTACTTC	CASSQGRASGAKNIQYF
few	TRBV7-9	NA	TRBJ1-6	TGTGCCAGCAGCCGTAGGGAAGTAGTCGACTCACCCCTCCACTTT	CASSRREVVDSPLHF
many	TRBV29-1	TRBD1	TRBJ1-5	TGCAGCGTCCAAAAAACAGGGGGCAGAGATCAGCCCCAGCATTTT	CSVQKTGGRDQPQHF
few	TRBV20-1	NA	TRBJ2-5	TGCAGTGCTAGAGGGGGGGCCTCGGGAGAGACCCAGTACTTC	CSARGGASGETQYF
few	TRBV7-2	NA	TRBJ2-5	TGTGCCAGCAGCTTAGGTGTCCTAGCAGGAGAGACCCAGTACTTC	CASSLGVLAGETQYF
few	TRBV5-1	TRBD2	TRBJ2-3	TGCGCCAGCAGCCTGACACCGGGACTAGCGGGAGGGCCAGATACGCAGTATTTT	CASSLTPGLAGGPDTQYF
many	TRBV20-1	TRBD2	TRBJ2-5	TGCAGTGCTAGGTCGACTAGCGGGGGCAGGACCCAGTACTTC	CSARSTSGGRTQYF
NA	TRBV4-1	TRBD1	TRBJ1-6	TGCGCCAGCAGCTCGCACCACAGGGGTGGATCACCCCTCCACTTT	CASSSHHRGGSPLHF
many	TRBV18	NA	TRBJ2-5	TGTGCCAGCTCACCACCAGCATCGGAGACCCAGTACTTC	CASSPPASETQYF
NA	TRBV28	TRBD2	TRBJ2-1	TGTGCCAGCAGTACCCTTGCTAGCGGGAGGGTCTACAATGAGCAGTTCTTC	CASSTLASGRVYNEQFF
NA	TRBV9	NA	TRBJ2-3	TGTGCCAGCAGCGTAGGACCTACTACTGGGACAGATACGCAGTATTTT	CASSVGPTTGTDTQYF
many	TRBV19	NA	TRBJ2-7	TGTGCCAGTAGTATGGGTACCAATTCCTACGAGCAGTACTTC	CASSMGTNSYEQYF
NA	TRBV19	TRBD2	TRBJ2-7	TGTGCCAGTAGTACCAAGCCCGGACAGAGGCTAGCGGGAATTACCTACGAGCAGTACTTC	CASSTKPGQRLAGITYEQYF
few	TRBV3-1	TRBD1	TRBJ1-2	TGTGCCAGCAGCCAACTGGACAGGGGGGCTTATGGCTACACCTTC	CASSQLDRGAYGYTF
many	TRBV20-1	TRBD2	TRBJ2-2	TGCAGCGCCCGGGGGGGGAACACCGGGGAGCTGTTTTTT	CSARGGNTGELFF
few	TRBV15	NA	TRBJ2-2	TGTGCCACCAGCCCGGGGCCAGACACCGGGGAGCTGTTTTTT	CATSPGPDTGELFF
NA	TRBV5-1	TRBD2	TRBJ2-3	TGCGCCAGCAGCTTGGAGGCGTCTAGCGGGATTCCTCAGTATTTT	CASSLEASSGIPQYF
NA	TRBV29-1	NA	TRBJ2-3	TGCAGCGTCGAGGGGGGTCCACACAGGGGAAGGCCAGATACGCAGTATTTT	CSVEGGPHRGRPDTQYF
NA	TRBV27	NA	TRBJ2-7	TGTGCCAGCAGTTGGCAGGGTATTCACGAGCAGTACTTC	CASSWQGIHEQYF
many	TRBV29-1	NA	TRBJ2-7	TGCAGCGTTGACGTGCCTACCCGGAGCTCCTACGAGCAGTACTTC	CSVDVPTRSSYEQYF